The T cell receptor (beta chain) described here comes from a study of cytomegalovirus exposure and HLA in healthy donors. The CDR3 spans 15 residues. Germline loops: CDR1 SGHNT, CDR2 YYREEE (reference sequence). Trimming removed 3 bases from V and 6 bases from J; junction bases left unmatched: 7. Each donor was healthy, and each was a bone marrow donor. The PCR ran on 60 Vbeta and 13 Jbeta primers. Profiled with immunoSEQ multiplex PCR; TCRdb holds only in-frame clones, not every one. This table has 150,000 to 200,000 clones, about four fifths appearing once. The clonotype comes from a man aged 50 or older in good health and CMV-seronegative. Sequenced input: PBMCs. The chain carries TRBV5-4 and TRBJ2-3; 10 nucleotides align to TRBD2. Here the CDR3 reads CASSSERGGRDTQYF. CDR3 coding DNA: TGTGCCAGCAGCTCTGAGCGGGGGGGCCGGGATACGCAGTATTTT. The full variable domain, completed using reference TRBV5-4 and TRBJ2-3, is ETGVTQSPTHLIKTRGQQVTLRCSSQSGHNTVSWYQQALGQGPQFIFQYYREEENGRGNFPPRFSGLQFPNYSSELNVNALELDDSALYLCASSSERGGRDTQYFGPGTRLTVL.